Following are 10 T cell receptor beta chains from one sample sequenced in a study of cytomegalovirus exposure and HLA in healthy donors. Both 60 Vbeta primers and 13 Jbeta primers went into the PCR. Clones were read by immunoSEQ multiplex PCR, and TCRdb kept only the in-frame ones, dropping some. This sample has 100,000 to 120,000 clones, with around 72% found just once. Sequencing used PBMCs. These receptors all stem from a man aged 30-40 years in good health and CMV-seronegative.

The gene calls are TRBV7-8 and TRBJ1-5; D gene uncertain. Per germline, CDR1 SGHVS and CDR2 FQNEAQ. The CDR3 is made up of 17 amino acids. V gave up 8 bases and J gave up 1 base, with 21 bases separating them. The CDR3, as DNA: TGTGCCAGCTTCCCTCTTAGCTCGACTGTGAGCAATCAGCCCCAGCATTTT. Its translation is CASFPLSSTVSNQPQHF.

CDR3 in amino acids: CASSFTGGIPTDTQYF. The CDR3 DNA is TGTGCCAGCAGTTTCACAGGGGGCATTCCCACAGATACGCAGTATTTT. This chain connects TRBV14 to TRBJ2-3; 9 bases fit TRBD1. V trimming: 6 bases; J trimming: 2 bases; junction bases outside the gene matches: 9. The CDR3 spans 16 residues. From germline, CDR1 is SGHDN and CDR2 FVKESK. The full variable domain, its missing parts supplied by reference TRBV14 and TRBJ2-3, is EAGVTQFPSHSVIEKGQTVTLRCDPISGHDNLYWYRRVMGKEIKFLLHFVKESKQDESGMPNNRFLAERTGGTYSTLKVQPAELEDSGVYFCASSFTGGIPTDTQYFGPGTRLTVL.

This sequence joins TRBV7-3 and TRBJ1-1; D not resolved. The V gene lost 2 bases and the J gene lost 3 bases, with 7 bases spanning the gap. Looked up from germline, CDR1 is SGHTA and CDR2 is FQGTGA. CDR3 size: 13 residues. The CDR3 DNA follows: TGTGCCAGCAGCTTACGGGTAGACACTGAAGCTTTCTTT. It translates to CASSLRVDTEAFF.

J is TRBJ1-2 and V is TRBV28, with D perhaps TRBD1 (6 bases). The CDR3 is 15 amino acids. Germline V lookup: CDR1 MDHEN, CDR2 SYDVKM. V was clipped by 2 bases and J by 2 bases, with 12 bases between them. CDR3 region: CASSLVPGTNYGYTF. The CDR3 DNA follows: TGTGCCAGCAGTTTAGTCCCAGGGACAAACTATGGCTACACCTTC.

This chain's CDR3 is CASSYSSADSGSELFF. The CDR3 coding sequence is TGTGCCAGCAGTTACTCGAGCGCGGATAGCGGGAGCGAGCTGTTTTTT. V usage is TRBV6-5 and J usage is TRBJ2-2; TRBD2 aligns across 9 bases. Germline CDR1 reads MNHEY; CDR2 reads SVGAGI. CDR3 size: 16 residues. V lost 0 bases and J lost 11; bases outside the gene matches: 10.

The V gene is TRBV18, the J gene TRBJ1-1; unclear D gene. V lost 1 base and J lost 1, with 7 bases in between. The CDR3 spans 14 residues. Germline V gives CDR1 KGHSH, CDR2 LQKENI. CDR3 bases: TGTGCCAGCTCACCACGTGAGGGGAACACTGAAGCTTTCTTT. It is translated as CASSPREGNTEAFF.

This clone has just one count. V is TRBV29-1 and J is TRBJ2-5; 7 nucleotides align to TRBD2. CDR3 length equals 13 residues. After removal of 7 bases from V and 5 bases from J, the junction contained 10 bases not matched to a gene. Germline V gives CDR1 SQVTM, CDR2 ANQGSEA. The CDR3 DNA reads TGCAGCGCCGGGGTGGGAGGGCGTGAGACCCAGTACTTC. Encoded protein: CSAGVGGRETQYF.

V and J are TRBV7-8 and TRBJ2-2, with a weak D call TRBD2 (5 bases). Germline CDR1 and CDR2: SGHVS and FQNEAQ. V was clipped by 5 bases and J by 7 bases, with 17 bases between them. The CDR3 spans 15 residues. CDR3 DNA sequence: TGTGCCAGCAGCAATCGTCTAGAGGGTGGCGGGGAGCTGTTTTTT. Its protein product is CASSNRLEGGGELFF.

The chain joins TRBV5-1 to TRBJ2-3; possibly TRBD2 for D (5 bases). The germline V gene has CDR1 SGHRS and CDR2 YFSETQ. V was clipped by 4 bases and J by 6 bases, with 18 bases between them. The CDR3 runs to 15 residues. This CDR3 is CASSQDFTPADTQYF. The CDR3 DNA sequence: TGCGCCAGCAGCCAGGACTTTACCCCGGCCGATACGCAGTATTTT.

The chain uses TRBV6-6 and TRBJ2-7, with 10 bases aligning to TRBD2. Germline V lookup: CDR1 MNHNY, CDR2 SVGAGI (reference sequence). The CDR3 sequence is 16 residues long. V was pared by 6 bases and J by 2 bases, with 10 bases of the junction left unmatched. CDR3 region: CASSSGTSVQTYEQYF. The CDR3 DNA sequence: TGTGCCAGCAGCTCCGGGACTAGCGTGCAAACCTACGAGCAGTACTTC.